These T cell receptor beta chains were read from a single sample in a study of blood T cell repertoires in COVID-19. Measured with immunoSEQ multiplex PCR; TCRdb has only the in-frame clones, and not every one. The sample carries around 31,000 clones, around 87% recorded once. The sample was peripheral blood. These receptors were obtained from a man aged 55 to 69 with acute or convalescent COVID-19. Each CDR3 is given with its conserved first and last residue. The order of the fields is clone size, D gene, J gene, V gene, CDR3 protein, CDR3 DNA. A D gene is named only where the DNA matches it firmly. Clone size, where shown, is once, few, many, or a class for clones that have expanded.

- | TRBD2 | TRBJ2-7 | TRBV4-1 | CASSQDAAGGLYEQYF | TGCGCCAGCAGCCAAGACGCGGCGGGAGGGTTATACGAGCAGTACTTC
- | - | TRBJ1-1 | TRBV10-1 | CASSESPGSGTEAFF | TGCGCCAGCAGTGAGTCCCCAGGGTCCGGCACTGAAGCTTTCTTT
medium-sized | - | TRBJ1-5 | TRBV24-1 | CATSDLPGQPQHF | TGTGCCACCAGTGATTTGCCGGGTCAGCCCCAGCATTTT
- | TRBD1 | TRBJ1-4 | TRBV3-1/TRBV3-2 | CAVGDRTGEKLFF | TGTGCGGTCGGGGACAGGACAGGCGAAAAACTGTTTTTT
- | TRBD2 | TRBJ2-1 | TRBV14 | CASSQEISASGNFLMDEQFF | TGTGCCAGCAGCCAAGAGATTTCGGCTAGCGGAAATTTCCTTATGGATGAGCAGTTCTTC
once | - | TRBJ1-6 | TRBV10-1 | CASSHDRDSPLHF | TGCGCCAGCAGCCACGATCGGGATTCACCCCTCCACTTT
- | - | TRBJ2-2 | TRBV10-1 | CASAAAGELFF | TGCGCCAGCGCGGCTGCCGGGGAGCTGTTTTTT
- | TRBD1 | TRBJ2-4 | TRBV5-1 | CASSAYRGREALAKNIQYF | TGCGCCAGCAGCGCATACAGGGGGCGCGAGGCGCTAGCCAAAAACATTCAGTACTTC
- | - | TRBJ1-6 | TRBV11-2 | CASSLVEQGFPYNSPLHF | TGTGCCAGCAGCTTAGTAGAGCAGGGCTTTCCGTATAATTCACCCCTCCACTTT
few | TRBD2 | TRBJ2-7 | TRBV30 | CAWSLVTSGTTEQYF | TGTGCCTGGAGTCTTGTGACTAGCGGGACAACAGAGCAGTACTTC
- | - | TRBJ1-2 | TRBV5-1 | CASSLEARGRSYGYTF | TGCGCCAGCAGCTTGGAAGCCCGAGGCAGAAGCTATGGCTACACCTTC
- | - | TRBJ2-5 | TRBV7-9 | CASSTGWAGTQYF | TGTGCCAGCAGCACCGGATGGGCAGGCACCCAGTACTTC
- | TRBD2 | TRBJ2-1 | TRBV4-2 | CASSQGLAGSHNEQFF | TGTGCCAGCAGCCAAGGACTAGCGGGTTCCCACAATGAGCAGTTCTTC
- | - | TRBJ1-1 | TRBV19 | CASSLGGLNTEAFF | TGTGCCAGTAGTCTAGGGGGGCTGAACACTGAAGCTTTCTTT
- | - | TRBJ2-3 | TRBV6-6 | CASRTPDRSDTQYF | TGTGCCAGCAGAACACCCGACAGGTCAGATACGCAGTATTTT
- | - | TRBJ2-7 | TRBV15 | CATSRDRQGRWEQYF | TGTGCCACCAGCAGAGATCGGCAGGGTCGATGGGAGCAGTACTTC
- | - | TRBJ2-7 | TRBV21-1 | CASSKGARYEQYF | TGTGCCAGCAGCAAAGGGGCTCGCTACGAGCAGTACTTC
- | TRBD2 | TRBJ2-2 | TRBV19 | CASRKTSGVTGELFF | TGTGCCAGTAGGAAGACTAGCGGGGTTACCGGGGAGCTGTTTTTT
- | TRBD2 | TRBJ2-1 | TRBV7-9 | CASSYSGSRVFEQFF | TGTGCCAGCAGTTATAGCGGGAGTAGGGTATTTGAGCAGTTCTTC
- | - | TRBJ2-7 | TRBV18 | CASSRYSGVGALSYEQYF | TGTGCCAGCTCACGATATTCCGGAGTAGGGGCTCTCTCGTACGAGCAGTACTTC
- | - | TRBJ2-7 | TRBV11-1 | CASSLGEAYEQYF | TGTGCCAGCAGCTTAGGAGAGGCCTACGAGCAGTACTTC
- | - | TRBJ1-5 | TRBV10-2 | CASSEYSLNQPQHF | TGCGCCAGCAGTGAGTACAGCCTCAATCAGCCCCAGCATTTT
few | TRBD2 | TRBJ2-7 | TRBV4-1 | CASRGTSGNEQYF | TGCGCCAGCAGGGGGACTAGCGGGAACGAGCAGTACTTC
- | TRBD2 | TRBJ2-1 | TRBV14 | CASSHGTSGSYNEQFF | TGTGCCAGCAGCCACGGGACTAGCGGGAGCTACAATGAGCAGTTCTTC
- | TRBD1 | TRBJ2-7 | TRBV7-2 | CASSPRTGIYEQYF | TGTGCCAGCAGCCCCCGGACAGGGATCTACGAGCAGTACTTC
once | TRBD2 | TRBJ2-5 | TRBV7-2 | CASSLAVARGEETQYF | TGTGCCAGCAGCTTAGCGGTGGCGCGGGGGGAAGAGACCCAGTACTTC
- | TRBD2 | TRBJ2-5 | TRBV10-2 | CASTPLKSGGWETQYF | TGCGCCAGCACCCCGTTGAAGAGCGGGGGGTGGGAGACCCAGTACTTC
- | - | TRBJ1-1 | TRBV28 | CASSLSAGLMNTEAFF | TGTGCCAGCAGTTTATCGGCAGGCCTCATGAACACTGAAGCTTTCTTT
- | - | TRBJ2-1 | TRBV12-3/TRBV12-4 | CASSYSGYEQFF | TGTGCCAGCAGCTACAGCGGATATGAGCAGTTCTTC
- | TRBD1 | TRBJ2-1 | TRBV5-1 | CASSYPRQGPENEQFF | TGCGCCAGCAGCTACCCGAGACAGGGTCCCGAGAATGAGCAGTTCTTC
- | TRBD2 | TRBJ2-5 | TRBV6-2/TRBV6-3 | CASSYSDLAGPETQYF | TGTGCCAGCAGTTACTCGGATCTAGCGGGGCCAGAGACCCAGTACTTC